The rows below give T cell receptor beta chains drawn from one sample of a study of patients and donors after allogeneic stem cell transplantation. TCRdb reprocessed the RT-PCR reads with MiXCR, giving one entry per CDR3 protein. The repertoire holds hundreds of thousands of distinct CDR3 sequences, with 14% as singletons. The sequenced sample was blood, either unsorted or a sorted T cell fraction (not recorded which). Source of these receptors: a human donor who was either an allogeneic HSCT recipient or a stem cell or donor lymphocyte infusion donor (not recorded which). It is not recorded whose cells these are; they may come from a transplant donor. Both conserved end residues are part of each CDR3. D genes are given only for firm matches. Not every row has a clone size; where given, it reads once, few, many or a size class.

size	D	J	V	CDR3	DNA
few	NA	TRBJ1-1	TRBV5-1	CASSLGMANTEAFF	TGCGCCAGCAGCTTGGGCATGGCGAACACTGAAGCTTTCTTT
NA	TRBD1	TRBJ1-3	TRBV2	CASSGNRGPGNTIYF	TGTGCCAGCAGTGGAAACAGGGGGCCTGGAAACACCATATATTTT
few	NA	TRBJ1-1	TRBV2	CASSGPGRENTEAFF	TGTGCCAGCAGTGGACCGGGACGGGAGAACACTGAAGCTTTCTTT
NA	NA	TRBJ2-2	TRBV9	CASSGDPTDPNTGELFF	TGTGCCAGCAGCGGCGACCCGACCGACCCGAACACCGGGGAGCTGTTTTTT
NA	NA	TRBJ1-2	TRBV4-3	CASSQAGFNYGYTF	TGCGCCAGCAGCCAAGCCGGGTTTAACTATGGCTACACCTTC
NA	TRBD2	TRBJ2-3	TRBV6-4	CASKASGTTDTQYF	TGTGCCAGCAAGGCTAGCGGGACCACAGATACGCAGTATTTT
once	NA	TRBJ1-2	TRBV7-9	CASSLGHPNYGYTF	TGTGCCAGCAGCTTGGGACACCCGAACTATGGCTACACCTTC
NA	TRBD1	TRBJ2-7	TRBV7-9	CASSLRQGSSEQYF	TGTGCCAGCAGCTTACGACAGGGGTCGAGCGAGCAGTACTTC
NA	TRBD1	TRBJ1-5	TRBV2	CASRETGADNQPQHF	TGTGCCAGCAGAGAGACAGGGGCGGACAATCAGCCCCAGCATTTT
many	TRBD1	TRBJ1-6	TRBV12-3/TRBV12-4	CASTPGQGNSPLHF	TGTGCCAGCACCCCGGGACAGGGGAATTCACCCCTCCACTTT
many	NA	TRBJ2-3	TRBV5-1	CASSLEDRRRGGTDTQYF	TGCGCCAGCAGCTTGGAGGACAGGCGGCGGGGGGGCACAGATACGCAGTATTTT
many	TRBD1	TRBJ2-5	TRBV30	CAWSKRQGETQYF	TGTGCCTGGAGTAAACGACAGGGAGAGACCCAGTACTTC
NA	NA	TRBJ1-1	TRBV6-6	CASPSGTEAFF	TGTGCCAGCCCATCGGGGACAGAAGCTTTCTTT
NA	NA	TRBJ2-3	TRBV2	CATGRGAGSTDTQYF	TGTGCCACCGGTCGGGGAGCGGGTAGCACAGATACGCAGTATTTT
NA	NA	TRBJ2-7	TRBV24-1	CATSDSTYEQYF	TGTGCCACCAGTGATTCTACCTACGAGCAGTACTTC
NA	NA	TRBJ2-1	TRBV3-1	CASSPPGSRFFNEQFF	TGTGCCAGCAGCCCCCCGGGTAGTCGTTTTTTCAATGAGCAGTTCTTC
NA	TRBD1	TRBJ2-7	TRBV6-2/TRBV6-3	CASSYSRDSSYEQYF	TGTGCCAGCAGTTACTCGAGGGACAGCTCCTACGAGCAGTACTTC
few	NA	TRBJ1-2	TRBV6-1	CASSRGTANYGYTF	TGTGCCAGCAGTAGAGGGACGGCTAACTATGGCTACACCTTC
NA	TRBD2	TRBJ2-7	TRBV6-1	CASSKLGGGSEQYF	TGTGCCAGCTCCAAATTGGGGGGGGGTAGCGAGCAGTACTTC
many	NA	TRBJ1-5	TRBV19	CASSIQGGGQPQHF	TGTGCCAGTAGTATACAGGGTGGAGGACAGCCCCAGCATTTT
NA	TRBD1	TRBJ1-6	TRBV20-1	CSARDVGQTYNSPLHF	TGCAGTGCTAGAGATGTGGGACAGACTTATAATTCACCCCTCCACTTT
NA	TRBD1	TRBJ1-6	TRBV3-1	CASSPGDRRNSPLHF	TGTGCCAGCAGCCCGGGGGACAGACGTAATTCACCCCTCCACTTT
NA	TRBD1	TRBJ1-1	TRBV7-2	CASSLGDRNTEAFF	TGTGCCAGCAGCTTAGGGGACAGGAACACTGAAGCTTTCTTT
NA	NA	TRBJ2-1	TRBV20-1	CSARDVVSSSYNEQFF	TGCAGTGCTAGAGATGTGGTCTCGAGCTCCTACAATGAGCAGTTCTTC
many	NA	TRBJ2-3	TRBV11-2	CASSLSQGRTQYF	TGTGCCAGCAGCTTATCACAGGGGAGGACGCAGTATTTT
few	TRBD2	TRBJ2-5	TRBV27	CASSTRGTSGRWGETQYF	TGTGCCAGCAGTACACGCGGAACTAGCGGGAGATGGGGAGAGACCCAGTACTTC
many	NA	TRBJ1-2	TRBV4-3	CASSLRSRDTGYGYTF	TGCGCCAGCAGCCTTCGGTCCCGGGACACTGGCTATGGCTACACCTTC
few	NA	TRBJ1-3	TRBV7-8	CASSLEQGRNTIYF	TGTGCCAGCAGCTTAGAGCAGGGGAGGAACACCATATATTTT
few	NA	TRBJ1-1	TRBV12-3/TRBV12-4	CASSPDYGQSKAFF	TGTGCCAGCAGCCCAGATTATGGACAGAGTAAAGCTTTCTTT
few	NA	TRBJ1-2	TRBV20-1	CSAREGTAGGYTF	TGCAGTGCTAGGGAGGGGACGGCGGGGGGCTACACCTTC
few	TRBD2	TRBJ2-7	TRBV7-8	CASSSNPGLADTYF	TGTGCCAGCAGCTCTAACCCGGGACTAGCGGACACGTACTTC
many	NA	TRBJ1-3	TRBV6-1	CASSGTVGGNTIYF	TGTGCCAGCAGTGGGACAGTCGGTGGAAACACCATATATTTT
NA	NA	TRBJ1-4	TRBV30	CAWSKNEKLFF	TGTGCCTGGAGCAAGAATGAAAAACTGTTTTTT
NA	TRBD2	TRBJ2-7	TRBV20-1	CSASSGRASYEQYF	TGCAGTGCTAGTAGCGGGAGGGCGTCCTACGAGCAGTACTTC
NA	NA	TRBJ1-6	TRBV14	CASSQGQGFGSPLHF	TGTGCCAGCAGCCAAGGTCAGGGGTTCGGATCACCCCTCCACTTT
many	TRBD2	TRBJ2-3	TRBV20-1	CSASEAGGPRDTQYF	TGCAGTGCTAGTGAAGCGGGGGGGCCGCGAGATACGCAGTATTTT
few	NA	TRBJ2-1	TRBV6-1	CASRGFYNEQFF	TGTGCCAGCAGGGGATTCTACAATGAGCAGTTCTTC
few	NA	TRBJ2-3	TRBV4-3	CASSQMDRGDTQYF	TGCGCCAGCAGCCAAATGGACAGAGGCGATACGCAGTATTTT
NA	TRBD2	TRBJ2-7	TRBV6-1	CASSQGLAGAEQYF	TGTGCCAGCAGTCAAGGACTAGCGGGGGCCGAGCAGTACTTC
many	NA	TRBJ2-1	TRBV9	CASSERNTDEQFF	TGTGCCAGCAGCGAGAGAAACACGGATGAGCAGTTCTTC
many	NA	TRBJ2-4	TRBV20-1	CSARDPGGLAKNIQYF	TGCAGTGCTAGAGATCCCGGGGGTCTAGCCAAAAACATTCAGTACTTC
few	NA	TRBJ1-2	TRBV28	CATTDTAGANYGYTF	TGTGCCACCACCGATACCGCAGGGGCCAACTATGGCTACACCTTC
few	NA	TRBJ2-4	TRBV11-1	CASSSPLAGLDKNIQYF	TGTGCCAGCAGCTCCCCCCTGGCAGGGTTGGACAAAAACATTCAGTACTTC
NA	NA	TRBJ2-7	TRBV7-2	CASSLGGPNYEQYF	TGTGCCAGCAGCTTAGGTGGGCCCAACTACGAGCAGTACTTC
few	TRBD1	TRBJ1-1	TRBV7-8	CASSRGTDWRAFF	TGTGCCAGCAGCCGCGGGACAGACTGGAGAGCTTTCTTT
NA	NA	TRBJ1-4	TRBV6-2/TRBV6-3	CASSRPGSGEKLFF	TGTGCCAGCAGTAGGCCAGGGTCTGGCGAAAAACTGTTTTTT
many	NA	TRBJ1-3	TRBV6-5	CASRNQGNTIYF	TGTGCCAGCAGAAACCAAGGAAACACCATATATTTT
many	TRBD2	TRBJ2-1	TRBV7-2	CASSLAPGLAGGGEFF	TGTGCCAGCAGCTTAGCCCCGGGACTAGCGGGGGGAGGGGAGTTCTTC
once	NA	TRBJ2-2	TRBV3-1	CASSRKLASGPVGELFF	TGTGCCAGCAGCCGAAAGTTGGCAAGTGGCCCAGTAGGGGAGCTGTTTTTT
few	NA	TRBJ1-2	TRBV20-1	CSAARAGDGYTF	TGCAGTGCGGCGAGGGCGGGGGATGGCTACACCTTC
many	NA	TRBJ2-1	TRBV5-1	CASSWGAPRNEQFF	TGCGCCAGCAGCTGGGGCGCCCCTCGGAATGAGCAGTTCTTC
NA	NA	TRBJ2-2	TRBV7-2	CASSPDQSNTGELFF	TGTGCCAGCAGCCCTGACCAATCGAACACCGGGGAGCTGTTTTTT
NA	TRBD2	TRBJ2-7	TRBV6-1	CASSQSRGFEQYF	TGTGCCAGCAGCCAATCGCGGGGGTTCGAGCAGTACTTC